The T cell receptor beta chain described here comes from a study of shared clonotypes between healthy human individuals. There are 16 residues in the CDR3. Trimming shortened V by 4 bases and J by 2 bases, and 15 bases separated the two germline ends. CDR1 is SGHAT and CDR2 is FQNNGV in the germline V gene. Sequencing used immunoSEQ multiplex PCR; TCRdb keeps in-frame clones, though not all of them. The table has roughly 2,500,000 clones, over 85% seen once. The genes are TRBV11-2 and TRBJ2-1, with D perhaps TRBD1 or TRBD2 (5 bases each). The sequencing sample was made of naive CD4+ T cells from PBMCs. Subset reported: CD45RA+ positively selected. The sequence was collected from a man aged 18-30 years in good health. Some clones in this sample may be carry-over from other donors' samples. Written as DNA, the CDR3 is TGTGCCAGCAGCTCCCTAAGGGGAGAGACCTACAATGAGCAGTTCTTC. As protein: CASSSLRGETYNEQFF.